This T cell receptor (beta chain) was identified in a study of T cell repertoires in cytomegalovirus infection. For the study at large: HLA-B-restricted CMV epitopes that are well studied, plus recently identified HLA-C-restricted ones, were used by the study. Evidence of both CMV infection and a matching HLA type came from public TCR beta signatures.

The CDR3 covers 13 residues. Trimming stripped 5 bases from V and 1 base from J, with 8 bases between. CDR1 SGHVS and CDR2 FQNEAQ come from the germline V gene. Regarding the study as a whole: The study identified carriers of CMV plus the relevant HLA from cumulative public TCR beta family frequency. The ex vivo response was dominated by HLA-C-restricted CMV-specific TCR beta clonotypes.

To note about this clonotype: The target antigen is unknown.

TCRdb reprocessed the reads via MiXCR and lists one record per CDR3 protein. The table records under 120,000 distinct CDR3 sequences, roughly two fifths of them present only once. This chain uses TRBV7-8 with TRBJ1-1; D unclear. This TCR came from a human donor in good health (CMV status not recorded). Some clones in this sample may be carry-over from other donors' samples. The material was CD8+ T cells from cultured PBMCs, obtained from culture after CMV antigen stimulation. CDR3 loop: CASSQDPNTEAFF. As DNA, the CDR3 is TGTGCCAGCAGCCAAGACCCGAACACTGAAGCTTTCTTT. Looking up the rest from reference TRBV7-8 and TRBJ1-1 gives the full variable domain: GAGVSQSPRYKVAKRGQDVALRCDPISGHVSLFWYQQALGQGPEFLTYFQNEAQLDKSGLPSDRFFAERPEGSVSTLKIQRTQQEDSAVYLCASSQDPNTEAFFGQGTRLTVV.